The 13 T cell receptor beta chains reported below all come from one sample, sequenced in a study of cytotoxic CD8 clonotypes in ibrutinib-treated CLL. Libraries were prepared by immunoSEQ multiplex PCR; TCRdb keeps only in-frame clonotypes and omits some of them. This sample has hundreds of thousands of clones, with 70% found just once. The sequencing here drew on PBMCs, taken after 24 months of ibrutinib treatment. The receptors shown here come from a human donor with chronic lymphocytic leukemia.

The chain uses TRBV28 and TRBJ1-5; D unresolved. The germline CDR1 and CDR2 sequences are MDHEN and SYDVKM. This CDR3 contains 14 residues. Trimming left V 5 bases short and J 3 bases short, with 11 bases between. The CDR3: CASSPTLYNQPQHF. In DNA form, the CDR3 reads TGTGCCAGCAGTCCGACCCTTTACAATCAGCCCCAGCATTTT.

V usage is TRBV2 and J usage is TRBJ2-7; D may be TRBD2 (5 bases). V lost 6 bases to trimming and J lost 7 bases, with 10 bases between them. CDR1 and CDR2 (germline): SNHLY, FYNNEI. This CDR3 region has 11 residues. CDR3 DNA sequence: TGTGCCAGCAGAGTTAGCGAGGAGCAGTACTTC. Its protein product is CASRVSEEQYF.

The gene calls are TRBV7-9 and TRBJ2-7; a possible D gene is TRBD2 (6 bases). Germline V lookup: CDR1 SEHNR, CDR2 FQNEAQ (reference sequence). This CDR3 has 16 amino acids. V was shortened by 2 bases and J by 4 bases, with 18 bases between the two germline ends. The CDR3, as DNA: TGTGCCAGCAGCTTAATCACCGGGACTCGACCTTACGAGCAGTACTTC. It specifies CASSLITGTRPYEQYF. The complete variable domain, with remaining parts taken from reference TRBV7-9 and TRBJ2-7, reads DTGVSQNPRHKITKRGQNVTFRCDPISEHNRLYWYRQTLGQGPEFLTYFQNEAQLEKSRLLSDRFSAERPKGSFSTLEIQRTEQGDSAMYLCASSLITGTRPYEQYFGPGTRLTVT.

This rearrangement joins TRBV14 to TRBJ2-5; D is uncertain. V dropped 1 base and J dropped 5 bases, with 5 bases sitting between them. The CDR3 extends over 12 amino acids. Germline CDR1 is SGHDN and CDR2 is FVKESK. The CDR3 region is CASSQVRETQYF. DNA for the CDR3: TGTGCCAGCAGCCAAGTACGGGAGACCCAGTACTTC.

The chain carries TRBV2 and TRBJ1-2; a weak D match, TRBD1 (6 bases). V dropped 1 base and J dropped 1 base, with 10 bases sitting between them. The CDR3 runs to 15 residues. CDR1 SNHLY and CDR2 FYNNEI come from the germline V gene. The CDR3 protein is CASSEERGSNYGYTF. The CDR3 DNA follows: TGTGCCAGCAGTGAAGAAAGGGGGAGTAACTATGGCTACACCTTC.

The chain carries TRBV4-3 and TRBJ2-5; possibly TRBD1 for D (5 bases). Trimming took off 0 bases at V and 4 bases at J, with 12 bases between the two ends. CDR1 and CDR2 from the germline V gene are LGHNA and YSLEER. CDR3 length equals 15 residues. Here the CDR3 reads CASSQDLGVPETQYF. In nucleotides, the CDR3 is TGCGCCAGCAGCCAAGATCTAGGGGTACCAGAGACCCAGTACTTC.

This sequence joins TRBV5-1 and TRBJ2-3, with D perhaps TRBD1 or TRBD2 (5 bases each). Trimming took 1 base from V and 4 from J, leaving 10 bases between them. This CDR3 is 14 amino acids long. In germline, CDR1 is SGHRS, CDR2 YFSETQ. In DNA, the CDR3 is TGCGCCAGCAGCTTGTCCCGGGGCCCAGATACGCAGTATTTT. Translated: CASSLSRGPDTQYF.

The chain uses TRBV20-1 and TRBJ2-1; D is ambiguous. V lost 8 bases, J lost 5 bases, and 7 bases lay in between. This CDR3 has 10 amino acids. The germline gives CDR1 DFQATT, CDR2 SNEGSKA (reference sequence). Here the CDR3 DNA reads TGCAGTAGTACAAACAATGAGCAGTTCTTC. Encoded protein: CSSTNNEQFF.

Details on this clone: This may be a read error, as it is one base from a much larger clone. This chain connects TRBV7-2 to TRBJ1-5; 7 nucleotides match TRBD1. CDR3 length: 15 amino acids. Germline V gene data show CDR1 as SGHTA and CDR2 as FQGNSA. The trim removed 5 bases at V and 1 base at J, leaving 5 bases unmatched. This CDR3 is CASSAEGASNQPQHF. CDR3 DNA: TGTGCCAGCAGCGCCGAGGGGGCGAGCAATCAGCCCCAGCATTTT.

This clone was seen more than once but under ten times. Other DNA sequences in the sample encode the same CDR3. The J gene is TRBJ1-2, the V gene TRBV27; possible D gene TRBD1, 5 bases. Trimming cost V 2 bases and J 3 bases, with 7 bases left between them. The germline CDR1 and CDR2 sequences are MNHEY and SMNVEV (reference sequence). The CDR3 runs 13 residues. The chain's CDR3 is CASSLSRDYGYTF. The CDR3 coding sequence is TGTGCCAGCAGTTTAAGCAGGGACTATGGCTACACCTTC.

The V and J genes are TRBV7-6 and TRBJ1-1; D might be TRBD1 (5 bases). Germline values: CDR1 SGHVS, CDR2 FNYEAQ. The CDR3 runs to 15 residues. The V and J ends lost 5 bases and 4 bases respectively, with 17 bases between them. The CDR3 spells CASSPSVGGGTEAFF. CDR3 nucleotides: TGTGCCAGCAGCCCCTCTGTTGGCGGGGGCACTGAAGCTTTCTTT.

This chain links TRBV25-1 with TRBJ2-3; perhaps TRBD2 as D (6 bases). This CDR3 spans 14 amino acids. V shed 0 bases and J shed 11 bases, with 15 bases lying between them. The V gene's germline CDR1 is MGHDK and CDR2 SYGVNS. Written as DNA, the CDR3 is TGTGCCAGCAGTGAATACATGGTGGAGGGTAAGCAGTATTTT. This encodes CASSEYMVEGKQYF.

The gene calls are TRBV25-1 and TRBJ1-4; TRBD1 might be the D (5 bases). Trimming cost V 6 bases and J 7 bases, with 18 bases left between them. In germline, CDR1 is MGHDK, CDR2 SYGVNS. The CDR3 runs 15 residues. The CDR3 region is CASSDARGVAEKLFF. The DNA for the CDR3 is TGTGCCAGCAGCGACGCCCGGGGGGTGGCTGAAAAACTGTTTTTT.